This TCR beta chain was observed in a study of T cell repertoires and HLA-DP antigens. The repertoire was sequenced with immunoSEQ multiplex PCR; TCRdb's copy has only in-frame clones and lacks some. The sample shows about 73,000 clones, around 80% of them seen only once. This CDR3 region has 12 residues. Germline assignment: CDR1 MNHEY and CDR2 SVGAGI. Trimming removed 5 bases from V and 7 bases from J, with 8 bases in between. Details on this clone: Its antigen is undetermined.

The source is a man aged 60 to 75 in good health and CMV-seronegative. The sample consisted of CD4+ T cells from PBMCs. V and J are TRBV6-5 and TRBJ2-2, with D unclear. CDR3 coding DNA: TGTGCCAGCAGTACGGTGGGCGGGGAGCTGTTTTTT. Its translation: CASSTVGGELFF.